This T cell receptor (beta chain) was identified in a study of type 1 regulatory T cells. Study-level background: An in vitro protocol generated T-allo10, a Tr1-enriched, alloantigen-specific CD4 T cell product.

Of note for this clonotype: A much larger clone sits a single nucleotide away, making a read error possible.

The germline CDR1 and CDR2 sequences are MDHEN and SYDVKM. This CDR3 spans 15 amino acids. Losses at the gene ends were 7 bases for V and 3 bases for J; bases not matched to a gene: 9. TCRdb re-called the reads through MiXCR, storing one row per CDR3 protein. The top ten hold approximately 3% of the sample, which has 15,000 to 20,000 distinct CDR3 sequences, about 10% seen once. The receptor's source is a human donor in good health. The rearrangement uses TRBV28 and TRBJ2-7; 10 positions agree with TRBD2. The sequencing sample was made of CD4+ T cells, either the whole sample or a sorted fraction (not recorded which). This CDR3 reads CASNSSGSAHYEQYF. The CDR3 DNA sequence: TGTGCCAGCAATTCTAGCGGGAGCGCCCACTACGAGCAGTACTTC.